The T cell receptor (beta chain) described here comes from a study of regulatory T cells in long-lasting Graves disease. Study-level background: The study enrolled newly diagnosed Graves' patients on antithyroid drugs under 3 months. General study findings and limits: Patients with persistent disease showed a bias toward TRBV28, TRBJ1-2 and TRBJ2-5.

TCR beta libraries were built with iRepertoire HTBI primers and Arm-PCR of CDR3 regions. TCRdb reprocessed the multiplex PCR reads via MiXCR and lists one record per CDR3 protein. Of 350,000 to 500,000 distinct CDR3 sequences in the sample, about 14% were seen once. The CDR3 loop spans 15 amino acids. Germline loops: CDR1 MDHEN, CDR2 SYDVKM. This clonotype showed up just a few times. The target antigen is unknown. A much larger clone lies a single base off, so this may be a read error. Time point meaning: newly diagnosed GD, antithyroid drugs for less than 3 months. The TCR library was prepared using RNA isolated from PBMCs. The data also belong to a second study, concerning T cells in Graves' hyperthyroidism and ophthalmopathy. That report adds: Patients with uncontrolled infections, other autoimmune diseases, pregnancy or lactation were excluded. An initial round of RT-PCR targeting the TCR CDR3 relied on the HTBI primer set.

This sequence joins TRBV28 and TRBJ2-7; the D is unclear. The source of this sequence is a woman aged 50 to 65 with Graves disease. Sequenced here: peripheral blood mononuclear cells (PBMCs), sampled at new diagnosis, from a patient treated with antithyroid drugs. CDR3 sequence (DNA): TGTACCAGCAGTTTAGTTACAGCCCAGGAAAACGAGCAGTACTTC. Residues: CTSSLVTAQENEQYF.